Listed here are 25 T cell receptor beta chains from one sample, sequenced in a study of graft-versus-host responses after intestinal transplantation. Their specific antigens are unknown. The repertoire was sequenced with immunoSEQ multiplex PCR; TCRdb's copy has only in-frame clones and lacks some. This sample carries about 90,000 clones, 90% to 95% of them seen once, and the ten largest clones take more than 0.4%. Sequences were derived from unstimulated CD8+ T cells sorted from spleen or lymph node cells, sampled before intestinal transplant. The origin of the receptors is a human donor who received an intestinal transplant.

V usage is TRBV2 and J usage is TRBJ2-7, with 7 bases fitting TRBD2. V shed 5 bases and J 0 bases; nucleotides not matched to a gene: 10. This CDR3 comprises 16 residues. The V gene's germline CDR1 is SNHLY and CDR2 FYNNEI. The CDR3 reads CASSLRGGRSSYEQYF. In DNA, the CDR3 is TGTGCCAGCAGTCTAAGGGGAGGGCGTAGCTCCTACGAGCAGTACTTC. Looking up the rest from reference TRBV2 and TRBJ2-7 gives the full variable domain: EPEVTQTPSHQVTQMGQEVILRCVPISNHLYFYWYRQILGQKVEFLVSFYNNEISEKSEIFDDQFSVERPDGSNFTLKIRSTKLEDSAMYFCASSLRGGRSSYEQYFGPGTRLTVT.

The chain combines TRBV7-6 with TRBJ2-6; D gene ambiguous. The germline V and J ends were trimmed by 5 bases and 4 bases, with 12 bases remaining between them. Germline V gene sequence: CDR1 SGHVS, CDR2 FNYEAQ. There are 15 residues in the CDR3. CDR3 loop: CASSPEARGANVLTF. CDR3 nucleotides: TGTGCCAGCAGCCCTGAAGCGCGAGGGGCCAACGTCCTGACTTTC.

The rearrangement joins TRBV4-3 to TRBJ2-2, with 9 bases matching TRBD1. CDR1 LGHNA and CDR2 YSLEER come from the germline V gene. The CDR3 covers 15 residues. With V trimmed by 0 bases and J by 7 bases, 3 bases remained unmatched. The CDR3 loop reads CASSQDTGGSGELFF. CDR3 sequence (DNA): TGCGCCAGCAGCCAAGACACAGGGGGCAGCGGGGAGCTGTTTTTT.

The gene calls are TRBV5-1 and TRBJ2-2; 9 bases are a match to TRBD1. Germline CDR1 SGHRS, CDR2 YFSETQ. The CDR3 length is 14 residues. V was pared by 0 bases and J by 6 bases, with 0 bases of the junction left unmatched. The CDR3 is CASSLGQGAGELFF. For the CDR3, the DNA is TGCGCCAGCAGCTTGGGACAGGGGGCCGGGGAGCTGTTTTTT.

V and J are TRBV5-1 and TRBJ1-2; D is unclear. The V end was cut by 0 bases, the J end by 10 bases, with 7 bases between. From germline, CDR1 is SGHRS and CDR2 YFSETQ. This CDR3 region has 11 residues. Written as DNA, the CDR3 is TGCGCCAGCAGCTTGGACGGGGACTACACCTTC. Residues: CASSLDGDYTF.

V and J are TRBV5-6 and TRBJ1-3; D unresolved. Germline CDR1 is SGHDT and CDR2 is YYEEEE. The CDR3 has 14 amino acids. Trimming stripped 0 bases from V and 7 bases from J, with 11 bases between. CDR3 sequence reads: CASSLEERPNTIYF. CDR3 in DNA: TGTGCCAGCAGCTTGGAGGAGAGGCCTAACACCATATATTTT.

This clone was recorded a few times. CDR3 sequence reads: CASSQDPAGELFF. The CDR3 DNA sequence: TGCGCCAGCAGCCAAGATCCAGCCGGGGAGCTGTTTTTT. The rearrangement links TRBV4-1 to TRBJ2-2; D not certain. The CDR3 loop spans 13 amino acids. The V end was cut by 0 bases, the J end by 6 bases, with 5 bases between. Germline loops: CDR1 MGHRA, CDR2 YSYEKL.

The V and J genes are TRBV7-9 and TRBJ1-1; weak D call: TRBD1 (6 bases). The CDR3 extends over 14 amino acids. Germline V gives CDR1 SEHNR, CDR2 FQNEAQ (reference sequence). V was clipped by 6 bases and J by 1 base, with 12 bases between them. CDR3 sequence: CASRLDRSNTEAFF. DNA for the CDR3: TGTGCCAGCAGACTCGACAGGTCGAACACTGAAGCTTTCTTT.

The rearrangement uses TRBV12-5 and TRBJ2-2; 8 positions match TRBD1. Germline CDR1 LGHNT, CDR2 FRNRAP. V trimming: 1 base; J trimming: 5 bases; junction bases outside the gene matches: 6. The CDR3 has 16 residues. CDR3 amino acids: CASGLDRTGITGELFF. As DNA, the CDR3 is TGTGCTAGTGGTTTGGACCGGACAGGGATAACCGGGGAGCTGTTTTTT.

CDR3 nucleotide sequence: TGTGCCAGCAGCTCTCTCCGGGACAGGGTCGGCTCCTACGAGCAGTACTTC. This codes for CASSSLRDRVGSYEQYF. V and J are TRBV11-2 and TRBJ2-7; the match to TRBD1 covers 9 bases. CDR3 length: 17 amino acids. With V trimmed by 4 bases and J by 0 bases, 10 bases remained unmatched. The V gene's germline CDR1 is SGHAT and CDR2 FQNNGV. Combining the CDR3 with reference TRBV11-2 and TRBJ2-7 gives the whole variable domain EAGVAQSPRYKIIEKRQSVAFWCNPISGHATLYWYQQILGQGPKLLIQFQNNGVVDDSQLPKDRFSAERLKGVDSTLKIQPAKLEDSAVYLCASSSLRDRVGSYEQYFGPGTRLTVT.

The chain links TRBV9 to TRBJ2-1; 7 bases are a match to TRBD2. CDR3 length: 15 amino acids. The germline V gene encodes CDR1 SGDLS and CDR2 YYNGEE. The J segment lost 6 bases and the V segment lost 1 base, leaving 7 bases of the junction unmatched. The CDR3 protein is CASSVYGGSFNEQFF. The DNA for the CDR3 is TGTGCCAGCAGCGTATACGGCGGGAGCTTCAATGAGCAGTTCTTC.

The rearrangement links TRBV19 to TRBJ2-3; 10 nucleotides line up with TRBD2. Trimming cost V 6 bases and J 6 bases; bases outside gene matches: 6. This CDR3 contains 14 residues. CDR1 and CDR2 from the germline V gene are LNHDA and SQIVND (reference sequence). In DNA, the CDR3 is TGTGCCAGTAGCCCGGGACTAGCGACGGATACGCAGTATTTT. It encodes CASSPGLATDTQYF.

The chain has TRBV4-1 and TRBJ2-7, with TRBD2 identical over 7 bases. The J segment lost 0 bases and the V segment lost 3 bases, leaving 8 bases of the junction unmatched. Germline V gene sequence: CDR1 MGHRA, CDR2 YSYEKL. This CDR3 is 16 amino acids long. The CDR3 nucleotides read TGCGCCAGCAGCCACAGAGCGGGGTCGAGCTCCTACGAGCAGTACTTC. Translated: CASSHRAGSSSYEQYF.

The chain employs TRBV7-6 and TRBJ2-1, with TRBD2 as a possible D gene (6 bases). CDR1 and CDR2 (germline): SGHVS, FNYEAQ. The CDR3 has 16 residues. Deletions cut 2 bases from V and 5 bases from J, with 16 bases between. Here the CDR3 DNA reads TGTGCCAGCAGCTTAAGCCGACGGGGAGGAGACAATGAGCAGTTCTTC. It codes for CASSLSRRGGDNEQFF.

The rearrangement joins TRBV30 to TRBJ1-2; D unclear. V lost 0 bases, J lost 4 bases, and 12 bases lay in between. This CDR3 comprises 14 residues. Germline values: CDR1 GTSNPN, CDR2 SVGIG (reference sequence). CDR3 nucleotide sequence: TGTGCCTGGAGTGTACCCGGGTCCAGCTATGGCTACACCTTC. Its protein product is CAWSVPGSSYGYTF.

This chain uses TRBV6-5 with TRBJ2-5; 12 nucleotides line up with TRBD1. With V trimmed by 4 bases and J by 5 bases, 8 bases remained unmatched. The germline gives CDR1 MNHEY, CDR2 SVGAGI. The CDR3 covers 16 residues. Written as DNA, the CDR3 is TGTGCCAGCAGTTTAACCGGGACAGGGGGCGGCGAGACCCAGTACTTC. Amino acids: CASSLTGTGGGETQYF.

A single count supports this clone. The J gene is TRBJ1-5, the V gene TRBV30; D ambiguous. Germline assignment: CDR1 GTSNPN and CDR2 SVGIG (reference sequence). There are 12 residues in the CDR3. The V gene lost 1 base and the J gene lost 6 bases, with 7 bases spanning the gap. CDR3 loop: CAWSDESQPQHF. The DNA for the CDR3 is TGTGCCTGGAGTGATGAGAGTCAGCCCCAGCATTTT.

Concerning this clone itself: The identical CDR3 is also encoded by other nucleotide sequences in the sample. This sequence joins TRBV4-1 and TRBJ2-7; D not certain. The CDR3 is 13 amino acids. The germline gives CDR1 MGHRA, CDR2 YSYEKL. V lost 3 bases and J 3 bases, leaving 9 bases between the germline ends. CDR3 protein: CASSQAVYYEQYF. The DNA of the CDR3 is TGCGCCAGCAGCCAGGCGGTATACTACGAGCAGTACTTC.

The chain carries TRBV2 and TRBJ1-1; D not resolved. This CDR3 comprises 14 residues. V lost 2 bases, J lost 0 bases, and 7 bases lay in between. CDR1 and CDR2 (germline): SNHLY, FYNNEI. Written as DNA, the CDR3 is TGTGCCAGCAGTGAACGCAGGATGAACACTGAAGCTTTCTTT. The encoded protein is CASSERRMNTEAFF.

This clone was seen just once. The chain uses TRBV28 and TRBJ2-7; TRBD2 matches 7 bases. Germline lookup yields CDR1 MDHEN and CDR2 SYDVKM. This CDR3 has 16 residues. V lost 1 base and J lost 2; bases outside the gene matches: 8. The CDR3 DNA reads as TGTGCCAGCAGTTTATTCGGCGGGAGCGCTGCCTACGAGCAGTACTTC. Encoded protein: CASSLFGGSAAYEQYF.

V gene TRBV4-1 combines with J gene TRBJ2-1; 10 nucleotides match TRBD2. The CDR3 has 17 amino acids. In germline, CDR1 is MGHRA, CDR2 YSYEKL. The ends lost 1 base at V and 4 bases at J; junction bases unmatched: 7. CDR3 protein: CASSQAASGGLYNEQFF. DNA of the CDR3: TGCGCCAGCAGCCAAGCGGCTAGCGGGGGTCTTTACAATGAGCAGTTCTTC.

The V and J genes are TRBV4-1 and TRBJ2-2; 8 bases line up with TRBD2. This CDR3 spans 16 amino acids. Germline CDR1 and CDR2: MGHRA and YSYEKL. With 1 base clipped from V and 6 bases from J, the junction kept 7 bases outside the gene matches. The CDR3 is CASSQVSGRFAGELFF. CDR3 DNA: TGCGCCAGCAGCCAAGTAAGCGGGAGATTCGCCGGGGAGCTGTTTTTT.

V usage is TRBV7-2 and J usage is TRBJ1-6; tentative D call: TRBD1 (5 bases). The ends were cut back, 5 bases at V and 6 bases at J, with 14 bases in the middle. Germline CDR1 is SGHTA and CDR2 is FQGNSA. The CDR3 covers 15 residues. The CDR3 nucleotides are TGTGCCAGCAGCGACTTTTTCGGGGGTAATTCACCCCTCCACTTT. As protein: CASSDFFGGNSPLHF.

Of note for this clone: A read error may account for a junction end that differs from germline. CDR3 protein: CASEQTGSTGTQYF. The CDR3 region has the DNA TGTGCCAGCGAACAGACAGGTAGCACAGGTACGCAGTATTTT. V and J are TRBV5-4 and TRBJ2-3; D is possibly TRBD1 (6 bases). Germline V gives CDR1 SGHNT, CDR2 YYREEE (reference sequence). This CDR3 has 14 amino acids.

The chain joins TRBV6-5 to TRBJ2-7; 10 bases align to TRBD2. Germline V lookup: CDR1 MNHEY, CDR2 SVGAGI. J lost 5 bases, V lost 6 bases, and 10 bases had no gene match. The CDR3 runs to 15 residues. The CDR3 is CASRLAGAPKDEQYF. The CDR3 DNA reads TGTGCCAGCAGGCTAGCGGGAGCACCTAAAGACGAGCAGTACTTC.